This TCR beta chain was sequenced for a study of T cells after yellow fever vaccination. Whole-study results and caveats: The study noted that FACS-sorted repertoires could contain abundant clonotypes contaminating from the bulk population.

Details on this clonotype: Its antigen remains unidentified.

For TCR, cDNA came from 5'RACE template switching, which added a universal primer site and UMIs. One entry per CDR3 protein, called by TCRdb with MiXCR from the 5' RACE reads. Among about 68,000 distinct CDR3 sequences, approximately 7% were seen once, and the ten largest hold 37%. CDR3 length equals 13 residues. Germline CDR1 is SEHNR and CDR2 is FQNEAQ (reference sequence). Between the trimmed V and J ends, which lost 1 base and 7 bases, there was a span of 10 bases. Here the sequenced sample was CD8+ T cells sorted from PBMCs, taken about 41 days after the first yellow fever vaccination. The V call is TRBV7-9, the J call TRBJ1-2, with D unresolved. This TCR was recovered from a man between 18 and 29 years old who received the YFV17D yellow fever vaccine. CDR3 amino acids: CASSLGQMRGYTF. The CDR3 DNA sequence: TGTGCCAGCAGCTTAGGGCAGATGCGTGGCTACACCTTC.